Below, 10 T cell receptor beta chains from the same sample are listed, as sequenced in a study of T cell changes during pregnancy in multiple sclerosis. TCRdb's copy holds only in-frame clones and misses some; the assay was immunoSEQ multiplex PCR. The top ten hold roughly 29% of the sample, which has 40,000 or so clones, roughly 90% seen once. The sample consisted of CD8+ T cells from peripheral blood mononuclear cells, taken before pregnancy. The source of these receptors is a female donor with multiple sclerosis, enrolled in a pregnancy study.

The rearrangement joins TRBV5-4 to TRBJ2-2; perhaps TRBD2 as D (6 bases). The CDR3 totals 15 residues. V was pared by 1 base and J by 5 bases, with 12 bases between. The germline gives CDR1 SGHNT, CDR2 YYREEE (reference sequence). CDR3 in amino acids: CASSLRDLSTGELFF. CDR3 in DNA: TGTGCCAGCAGCTTGCGGGACTTATCTACCGGGGAGCTGTTTTTT.

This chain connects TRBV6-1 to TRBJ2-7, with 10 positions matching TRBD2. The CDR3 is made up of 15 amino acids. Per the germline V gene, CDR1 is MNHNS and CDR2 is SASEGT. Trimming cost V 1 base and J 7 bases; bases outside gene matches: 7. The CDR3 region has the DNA TGTGCCAGCAGTGAAGAAAGCGGGAGGGCACGAGAGCAGTACTTC. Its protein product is CASSEESGRAREQYF.

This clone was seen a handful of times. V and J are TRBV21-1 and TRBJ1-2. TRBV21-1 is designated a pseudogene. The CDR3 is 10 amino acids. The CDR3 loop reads CASRGPGCTF. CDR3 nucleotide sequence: TGTGCCAGCAGAGGCCCGGGGTGCACCTTC.

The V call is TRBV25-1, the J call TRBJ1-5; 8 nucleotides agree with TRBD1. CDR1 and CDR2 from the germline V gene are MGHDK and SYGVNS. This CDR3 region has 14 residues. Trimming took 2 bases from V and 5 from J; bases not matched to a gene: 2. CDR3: CASSERTGYQPQHF. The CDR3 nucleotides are TGTGCCAGCAGTGAAAGGACAGGGTATCAGCCCCAGCATTTT.

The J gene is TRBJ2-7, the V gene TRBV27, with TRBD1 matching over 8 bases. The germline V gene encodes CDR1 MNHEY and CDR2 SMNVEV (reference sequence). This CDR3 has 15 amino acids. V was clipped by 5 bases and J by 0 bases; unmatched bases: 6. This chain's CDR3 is CASSGRGQASYEQYF. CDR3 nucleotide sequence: TGTGCCAGCAGTGGGCGGGGACAGGCCTCCTACGAGCAGTACTTC.

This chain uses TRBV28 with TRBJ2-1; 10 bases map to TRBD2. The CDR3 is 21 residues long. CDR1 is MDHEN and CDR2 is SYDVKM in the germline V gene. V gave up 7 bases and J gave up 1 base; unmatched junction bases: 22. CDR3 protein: CASTPPRGAQASGRSYNEQFF. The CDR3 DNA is TGTGCCAGCACCCCCCCGCGGGGGGCGCAGGCTAGCGGGAGATCCTACAATGAGCAGTTCTTC.

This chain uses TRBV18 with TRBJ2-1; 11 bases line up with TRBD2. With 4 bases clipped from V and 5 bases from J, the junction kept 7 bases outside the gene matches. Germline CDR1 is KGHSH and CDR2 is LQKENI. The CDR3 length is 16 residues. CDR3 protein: CASSLAGGPGNNEQFF. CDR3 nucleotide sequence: TGTGCCAGCTCACTAGCGGGAGGGCCCGGGAACAATGAGCAGTTCTTC. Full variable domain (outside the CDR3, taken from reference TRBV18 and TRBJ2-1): NAGVMQNPRHLVRRRGQEARLRCSPMKGHSHVYWYRQLPEEGLKFMVYLQKENIIDESGMPKERFSAEFPKEGPSILRIQQVVRGDSAAYFCASSLAGGPGNNEQFFGPGTRLTVL.

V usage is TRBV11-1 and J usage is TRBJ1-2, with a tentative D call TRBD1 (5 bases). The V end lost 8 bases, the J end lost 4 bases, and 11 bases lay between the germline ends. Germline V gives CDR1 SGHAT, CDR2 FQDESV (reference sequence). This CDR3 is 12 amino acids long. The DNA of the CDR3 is TGTGCCAGCGGGGGGATCTTCTATGGCTACACCTTC. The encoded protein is CASGGIFYGYTF.

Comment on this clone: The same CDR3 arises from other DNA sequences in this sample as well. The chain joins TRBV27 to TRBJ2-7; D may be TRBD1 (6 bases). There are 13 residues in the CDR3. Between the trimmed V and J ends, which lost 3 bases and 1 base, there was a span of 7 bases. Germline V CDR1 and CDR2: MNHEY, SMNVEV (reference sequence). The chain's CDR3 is CASSFGQSYEQYF. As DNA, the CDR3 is TGTGCCAGCAGTTTCGGACAGTCCTACGAGCAGTACTTC.

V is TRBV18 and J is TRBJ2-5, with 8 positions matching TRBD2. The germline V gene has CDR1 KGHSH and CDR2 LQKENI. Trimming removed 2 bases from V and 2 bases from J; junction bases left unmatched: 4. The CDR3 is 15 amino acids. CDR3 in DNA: TGTGCCAGCTCACCAAATCGCGGGGGGCAAGAGACCCAGTACTTC. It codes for CASSPNRGGQETQYF.